One and the same sample provided the 14 T cell receptor beta chains below, sequenced in a study of cytomegalovirus exposure and HLA in healthy donors. A multiplex PCR was run with 60 Vbeta primers and 13 Jbeta primers. Using immunoSEQ multiplex PCR, the repertoire was profiled, and TCRdb retains in-frame clones only, with some absent. This table holds 120,000 to 150,000 clones, about 66% found once. Material: PBMCs. These receptors came from a male donor in good health and CMV-seronegative.

The chain has TRBV4-1 and TRBJ1-1, with D possibly matching TRBD1 (5 bases). This CDR3 contains 13 residues. The ends were cut back, 5 bases at V and 8 bases at J, with 15 bases in the middle. Germline assignment: CDR1 MGHRA and CDR2 YSYEKL. CDR3 amino acids: CASSFSGTREAFF. The DNA for the CDR3 is TGCGCCAGCAGCTTTTCCGGGACTCGAGAAGCTTTCTTT.

The CDR3 protein is CASSLTTATNEKLFF. The CDR3 bases are TGTGCCAGCAGCCTAACGACAGCAACTAATGAAAAACTGTTTTTT. The chain carries TRBV14 and TRBJ1-4; TRBD1 might be the D (5 bases). The CDR3 consists of 15 residues. The V and J ends lost 4 bases and 0 bases respectively, with 9 bases between them. CDR1 and CDR2 (germline): SGHDN, FVKESK.

This clone appeared a few times. This chain joins TRBV5-1 and TRBJ1-1, with D possibly TRBD1 on 5 matching bases. This CDR3 spans 15 amino acids. CDR1 is SGHRS and CDR2 is YFSETQ in the germline V gene. Trimming shortened V by 3 bases and J by 0 bases, and 12 bases separated the two germline ends. The CDR3 loop reads CASSSTAGLNTEAFF. The CDR3 DNA reads TGCGCCAGCAGCTCAACAGCAGGGTTGAACACTGAAGCTTTCTTT.

This rearrangement joins TRBV6-6 to TRBJ2-7; D gene unclear. V was trimmed by 0 bases and J by 3 bases, leaving 9 bases between them. The germline V gene encodes CDR1 MNHNY and CDR2 SVGAGI (reference sequence). There are 14 residues in the CDR3. The CDR3 loop is CASSYSSNGYEQYF. In DNA form, the CDR3 reads TGTGCCAGCAGTTACTCGAGTAACGGCTACGAGCAGTACTTC.

A note on this clone: This specimen includes other DNA sequences encoding the same CDR3. J is TRBJ2-7 and V is TRBV6-5; possibly TRBD1 for D (7 bases). V was pared by 2 bases and J by 3 bases, with 14 bases between. From germline, CDR1 is MNHEY and CDR2 SVGAGI. The CDR3 covers 15 residues. CDR3 protein: CASSYGPGDSYEQYF. As DNA, the CDR3 is TGTGCCAGCAGTTACGGCCCGGGGGACAGCTACGAGCAGTACTTC.

This clone was seen only once. The rearrangement joins TRBV28 to TRBJ2-7; a possible D gene is TRBD2 (7 bases). This CDR3 region has 15 residues. In germline, CDR1 is MDHEN, CDR2 SYDVKM. V lost 8 bases and J 2 bases, leaving 19 bases between the germline ends. CDR3 amino acids: CASRGGAVYPYEQYF. The CDR3 nucleotides are TGTGCCAGCCGAGGGGGGGCCGTGTACCCCTACGAGCAGTACTTC.

The J gene is TRBJ1-2, the V gene TRBV11-2, with D perhaps TRBD1 (6 bases). The CDR3 totals 14 residues. V was clipped by 3 bases and J by 7 bases, with 15 bases between them. The germline gives CDR1 SGHAT, CDR2 FQNNGV. CDR3 protein: CASSFQSGTIGYTF. Here the CDR3 DNA reads TGTGCCAGCAGCTTCCAATCCGGGACAATTGGCTACACCTTC.

The J gene is TRBJ2-6, the V gene TRBV5-1, with 12 bases lining up with TRBD2. The germline V gene encodes CDR1 SGHRS and CDR2 YFSETQ. The CDR3 sequence is 18 residues long. With V trimmed by 4 bases and J by 1 base, 6 bases remained unmatched. CDR3 sequence: CASSRGGTSGSGANVLTF. DNA for the CDR3: TGCGCCAGCAGCCGGGGCGGGACTAGCGGGTCTGGGGCCAACGTCCTGACTTTC.

This chain connects TRBV6-6 to TRBJ2-3; 7 nucleotides align to TRBD2. Germline CDR1 MNHNY, CDR2 SVGAGI (reference sequence). Trimming cost V 6 bases and J 0 bases; bases outside gene matches: 6. The CDR3 has 15 residues. The CDR3 DNA reads as TGTGCCAGCAGCCGGGGGGATACTAGCACAGATACGCAGTATTTT. It specifies CASSRGDTSTDTQYF.

The V and J genes are TRBV5-6 and TRBJ2-5, with a weak D call TRBD2 (5 bases). The CDR3 consists of 12 residues. The V gene's germline CDR1 is SGHDT and CDR2 YYEEEE. The V gene lost 1 base and the J gene lost 11 bases, with 12 bases spanning the gap. CDR3 nucleotides: TGTGCCAGCAGCTTGAGGCGGGTAGAGCAGTACTTC. This sequence encodes CASSLRRVEQYF.

This chain joins TRBV29-1 and TRBJ2-7, with D maybe TRBD2 (5 bases). CDR3 size: 13 residues. CDR1 and CDR2 from the germline V gene are SQVTM and ANQGSEA. V lost 7 bases and J 1 base, leaving 14 bases between the germline ends. The CDR3 DNA reads TGCAGCGGGGTCAGTGGGGAGTCCTACGAGCAGTACTTC. This encodes CSGVSGESYEQYF.

V gene TRBV9 combines with J gene TRBJ2-5; D ambiguous. The V gene's germline CDR1 is SGDLS and CDR2 YYNGEE. The CDR3 spans 13 residues. Trimming removed 4 bases from V and 0 bases from J, with 7 bases in between. In DNA, the CDR3 is TGTGCCAGCAGCCCCCAATACCAAGAGACCCAGTACTTC. It is translated as CASSPQYQETQYF.

The chain combines TRBV11-3 with TRBJ1-3; TRBD1 matches at 7 bases. From germline, CDR1 is SGHNT and CDR2 YENEEA. Germline trimming cut 3 bases from V and 2 bases from J; bases unmatched to any gene: 4. The CDR3 is 15 residues long. In DNA form, the CDR3 reads TGTGCCAGCAGCTTTGGGGACAGCGCTGGAAACACCATATATTTT. It codes for CASSFGDSAGNTIYF.

V usage is TRBV6-5 and J usage is TRBJ2-2; TRBD2 is a possible D gene (5 bases). This CDR3 has 15 residues. Germline V CDR1 and CDR2: MNHEY, SVGAGI. V gave up 0 bases and J gave up 6 bases, with 11 bases separating them. The CDR3: CASSYSRGSAGELFF. The CDR3 DNA is TGTGCCAGCAGTTACTCGAGAGGGAGCGCCGGGGAGCTGTTTTTT.